This entry features one T cell receptor beta chain sequence. This is likely an artifact of a read error, given a far larger clone one base away. First-strand cDNA used TRAV- and TRBV-specific primers, covering alpha and beta chains. Using a constant-region primer together with a V-primer adapter, TCRs were subjected to approximately 20 PCR cycles of amplification. From the reads, TCRdb called clonotypes with MiXCR, one entry per CDR3 protein. The table lists roughly 38,000 distinct CDR3 sequences, around 21% of them singletons. Time point noted: after trial treatment. Specified treatment: LDRT plus nivolumab, ipilimumab, low-dose cyclophosphamide and aspirin (RACIN trial). This CDR3 is 16 amino acids long. In germline, CDR1 is SGDLS, CDR2 YYNGEE. Unmatched junction bases numbered 15, after V lost 3 bases and J lost 7 bases. The data are from a study of low-dose radiotherapy and immunotherapy resistance in tumors. As for the study in general: On a schedule of every two weeks, intravenous cyclophosphamide at a dose of 200 mg/m2 was delivered one day before each radiation and immunotherapy administration.

The sequences come from PBMCs, collected after low-dose radiotherapy plus immunotherapy. The clonotype originates from a female donor with ovarian cancer. V and J are TRBV9 and TRBJ2-7, with 8 bases that match TRBD2. The CDR3 region is CASSERSGGRYNEQYF. The CDR3 bases are TGTGCCAGCAGCGAGCGGAGCGGGGGACGCTACAATGAGCAGTACTTC.